The 17 T cell receptor beta chains presented below share a single source sample, sequenced in a study of blood T cell repertoires in COVID-19. Profiled with immunoSEQ multiplex PCR; TCRdb holds only in-frame clones, not every one. Of over 130,000 clones listed, approximately 84% were seen once; the top ten hold 3.9%. Input material: PBMCs or T cells enriched from blood (not recorded which). These TCRs come from a man aged 45 to 65 in a cohort exposed to, infected with or recovered from COVID-19 (not recorded which).

The rearrangement links TRBV6-1 to TRBJ1-2, with 7 bases that match TRBD1. The CDR3 runs 16 residues. V shed 3 bases, J shed 8 bases, and the junction held 15 bases outside the gene matches. CDR1 MNHNS and CDR2 SASEGT come from the germline V gene. The CDR3 reads CASSDPGQTLFRGYTF. The DNA of the CDR3 is TGTGCCAGCAGTGACCCGGGACAGACCCTTTTTAGGGGCTACACCTTC.

Only one count was recorded for this clone. The genes are TRBV12-3 or TRBV12-4 and TRBJ2-7; D gene unclear. The CDR3 totals 11 residues. The V end lost 4 bases, the J end lost 6 bases, and 7 bases lay between the germline ends. The CDR3 sequence: CASSSDFEQYF. In DNA, the CDR3 is TGTGCCAGCAGTTCCGACTTCGAGCAGTACTTC.

This chain links TRBV5-5 with TRBJ2-7, with 11 nucleotides matching TRBD1. The CDR3 extends over 16 amino acids. V shed 3 bases and J 7 bases; nucleotides not matched to a gene: 12. Germline-derived CDR1 and CDR2 are SGHKS and YYEKEE (reference sequence). The CDR3 is CASSWRRTGGGGEQYF. DNA of the CDR3: TGTGCCAGCAGCTGGAGAAGGACAGGGGGCGGAGGGGAGCAGTACTTC. The full variable domain, completed using reference TRBV5-5 and TRBJ2-7, is DAGVTQSPTHLIKTRGQQVTLRCSPISGHKSVSWYQQVLGQGPQFIFQYYEKEERGRGNFPDRFSARQFPNYSSELNVNALLLGDSALYLCASSWRRTGGGGEQYFGPGTRLTVT.

V and J are TRBV7-9 and TRBJ2-3, with 7 bases fitting TRBD2. The CDR3 is 14 amino acids. The V and J ends lost 5 bases and 5 bases, in that order; junction bases with no gene match: 7. Germline lookup yields CDR1 SEHNR and CDR2 FQNEAQ (reference sequence). The CDR3: CASSRGEAVDTQYF. CDR3 sequence (DNA): TGTGCCAGCAGCCGGGGGGAAGCGGTAGATACGCAGTATTTT.

This clone appeared a single time. The rearrangement joins TRBV9 to TRBJ2-1; a possible D gene is TRBD2 (7 bases). Trimming removed 1 base from V and 2 bases from J, with 13 bases in between. The CDR3 is 16 amino acids. The V gene's germline CDR1 is SGDLS and CDR2 YYNGEE. The CDR3 region is CASSVSGGDTYNEQFF. CDR3 nucleotides: TGTGCCAGCAGCGTATCTGGGGGGGACACCTACAATGAGCAGTTCTTC. Looking up the rest from reference TRBV9 and TRBJ2-1 gives the full variable domain: DSGVTQTPKHLITATGQRVTLRCSPRSGDLSVYWYQQSLDQGLQFLIQYYNGEERAKGNILERFSAQQFPDLHSELNLSSLELGDSALYFCASSVSGGDTYNEQFFGPGTRLTVL.

The chain carries TRBV5-1 and TRBJ2-1; 8 bases fit TRBD1. Germline loops: CDR1 SGHRS, CDR2 YFSETQ. Trimming at V came to 0 bases and at J to 6 bases, leaving 5 bases not matched to a gene. The CDR3 covers 15 residues. The CDR3 here is CASSLESGGFNEQFF. CDR3 bases: TGCGCCAGCAGCTTGGAGTCAGGGGGCTTCAATGAGCAGTTCTTC. The variable domain in full, completed from reference TRBV5-1 and TRBJ2-1, reads KAGVTQTPRYLIKTRGQQVTLSCSPISGHRSVSWYQQTPGQGLQFLFEYFSETQRNKGNFPGRFSGRQFSNSRSEMNVSTLELGDSALYLCASSLESGGFNEQFFGPGTRLTVL.

The chain carries TRBV3-1 (or the pseudogene TRBV3-2) and TRBJ2-3; 8 bases fit TRBD2. V lost 1 base and J lost 2; bases outside the gene matches: 11. The CDR3 length is 18 residues. The V gene's germline CDR1 is LGHDT and CDR2 YNNKEL (reference sequence). CDR3 nucleotides: TGTGCCAGCAGCCAAGTGGGCGCGGGGGGCATCTCCACAGATACGCAGTATTTT. Its protein product is CASSQVGAGGISTDTQYF.

The chain combines TRBV7-9 with TRBJ2-4; D is uncertain. Trimming stripped 5 bases from V and 1 base from J, with 12 bases between. CDR1 is SEHNR, CDR2 FQNEAQ, per germline (reference sequence). CDR3 length: 15 residues. In DNA, the CDR3 is TGTGCCAGCAGCCCCTCGGCCGGGGCCAAAAACATTCAGTACTTC. It specifies CASSPSAGAKNIQYF. Based on the CDR3 plus reference TRBV7-9 and TRBJ2-4, the full variable domain is DTGVSQNPRHKITKRGQNVTFRCDPISEHNRLYWYRQTLGQGPEFLTYFQNEAQLEKSRLLSDRFSAERPKGSFSTLEIQRTEQGDSAMYLCASSPSAGAKNIQYFGAGTRLSVL.

The chain combines TRBV5-1 with TRBJ1-1; a possible D gene is TRBD1 (6 bases). CDR1 and CDR2 (germline): SGHRS, YFSETQ. Trimming removed 4 bases at V and 1 base at J, with 14 bases between. This CDR3 contains 15 residues. The CDR3 protein is CASSPRRGQNTEAFF. For the CDR3, the DNA is TGCGCCAGCAGCCCCCGTAGGGGACAGAACACTGAAGCTTTCTTT.

Turning to this clone: One junction end does not reproduce the germline sequence, and a read error may be involved. V usage is TRBV3-1 (or the pseudogene TRBV3-2) and J usage is TRBJ2-5, with TRBD1 matching 7 bases. Germline values: CDR1 LGHDT, CDR2 YNNKEL (reference sequence). The CDR3 covers 13 residues. As DNA, the CDR3 is TGTGCCAGCAGCTCACGCCCCCTGGACAGGTTGGACTTC. Translating gives CASSSRPLDRLDF.

The V gene is TRBV11-2, the J gene TRBJ2-1; 9 bases map to TRBD1. The germline V gene has CDR1 SGHAT and CDR2 FQNNGV. V was clipped by 5 bases and J by 10 bases; unmatched bases: 21. The CDR3 spans 18 residues. As DNA, the CDR3 is TGTGCCAGCAGCCTGTTTGGGGTAACAGGGGGCTCTACGCGGGAGCAGTTCTTC. Residues: CASSLFGVTGGSTREQFF.

This clone was observed a few times. J is TRBJ2-5 and V is TRBV11-2, with D perhaps TRBD1 (7 bases). This CDR3 spans 16 amino acids. Germline CDR1 reads SGHAT; CDR2 reads FQNNGV. Trimming left V 4 bases short and J 5 bases short, with 20 bases between. DNA for the CDR3: TGTGCCAGCAGCTCACGGAGGGGGCGCATTACCGAGACCCAGTACTTC. This gives the protein CASSSRRGRITETQYF.

The chain combines TRBV27 with TRBJ1-2, with a possible D match to TRBD1 (5 bases). Deletions cut 6 bases from V and 5 bases from J, with 19 bases between. The V gene's germline CDR1 is MNHEY and CDR2 SMNVEV (reference sequence). This CDR3 comprises 15 residues. The CDR3 is CASRDDHKGQYGYTF. The CDR3 DNA is TGTGCCAGCAGAGACGACCACAAGGGGCAGTATGGCTACACCTTC.

This clone came up a few times. CDR3 in DNA: TGTGCCAGTAGTTGGGACTTCGGGAATGAGCAGTTCTTC. Protein product: CASSWDFGNEQFF. The chain is built from TRBV19 and TRBJ2-1; maybe TRBD2 (6 bases). The CDR3 has 13 residues. Trimming left V 5 bases short and J 7 bases short, with 12 bases between. CDR1 and CDR2 (germline): LNHDA, SQIVND (reference sequence). The variable domain in full, with the rest retrieved from reference TRBV19 and TRBJ2-1, is DGGITQSPKYLFRKEGQNVTLSCEQNLNHDAMYWYRQDPGQGLRLIYYSQIVNDFQKGDIAEGYSVSREKKESFPLTVTSAQKNPTAFYLCASSWDFGNEQFFGPGTRLTVL.

V and J are TRBV30 and TRBJ1-2, with 11 bases aligning to TRBD1. This CDR3 region has 13 residues. Germline lookup yields CDR1 GTSNPN and CDR2 SVGIG (reference sequence). J gave up 5 bases and V 4 bases, and 3 bases lay outside the gene matches. This CDR3 is CAWTRDRGYGYTF. DNA of the CDR3: TGTGCCTGGACTAGGGACAGGGGGTATGGCTACACCTTC.

J is TRBJ2-3 and V is TRBV27; D is unresolved. Trimming took off 0 bases at V and 2 bases at J, with 12 bases between the two ends. Germline V gene lookup returns CDR1 MNHEY and CDR2 SMNVEV (reference sequence). The CDR3 extends over 16 amino acids. CDR3 in DNA: TGTGCCAGCAGTTTATCGGTCTACCTCATCACAGATACGCAGTATTTT. Its translation is CASSLSVYLITDTQYF.

The chain carries TRBV6-5 and TRBJ1-1, with 11 bases fitting TRBD1. This CDR3 has 14 residues. Germline lookup yields CDR1 MNHEY and CDR2 SVGAGI. V gave up 5 bases and J gave up 4 bases; unmatched junction bases: 3. CDR3 DNA: TGTGCCAGCAGTCCGGGACAGGGGGGCACTGAAGCTTTCTTT. Translation gives CASSPGQGGTEAFF.